This is a list of T cell receptor beta chains from one sample in a study of Graves' ophthalmopathy and Graves' hyperthyroidism. TCRdb reprocessed the multiplex PCR reads with MiXCR, giving one entry per CDR3 protein. Of about 740,000 distinct CDR3 sequences listed, roughly 40% are singletons. Input material: peripheral blood. These receptors all stem from an adult man with Graves' ophthalmopathy. Each CDR3 is given with its conserved first and last residue. The D gene is left open where the match is weak. Rows give clone size only sometimes, using once, few, many, or a class for an expanded clone.

TRBJ2-7 | TRBV6-1 | . | . | TGTGCCAGCAGTGAACTGCTCATAGAGCAGTACTTC | CASSELLIEQYF
TRBJ2-5 | TRBV7-9 | . | . | TGTGCCAGCAGCTCAATACAGGGGAGGTTGGAGACCCAGTACTTC | CASSSIQGRLETQYF
TRBJ2-2 | TRBV7-9 | TRBD1 | . | TGTGCCAGCAGCCGGGACAGGGCTCCCGGGGAGCTGTTTTTT | CASSRDRAPGELFF
TRBJ2-7 | TRBV29-1 | TRBD2 | . | TGCAGCGTTGGTTTCCAGCGGGGGCCGGGGGAGCAGTACTTC | CSVGFQRGPGEQYF
TRBJ2-2 | TRBV4-3 | . | . | TGCGCCAGCAGCTTGGAGCCGGAGCTGTTTTTT | CASSLEPELFF
TRBJ2-2 | TRBV10-3 | TRBD1 | . | TGTGCCATCACCCCGACCGGGACAGGGGCGCGCGGGGAGCTGTTTTTT | CAITPTGTGARGELFF
TRBJ1-1 | TRBV12-3/TRBV12-4 | . | few | TGTGCCAGCAGTTTATGGGGGCCGATGAACACTGAAGCTTTCTTT | CASSLWGPMNTEAFF
TRBJ1-5 | TRBV2 | . | many | TGTGCCAGCAGAAGGATCCGCTTGACTGTGCAGCCCCAGCATTTT | CASRRIRLTVQPQHF
TRBJ2-7 | TRBV6-5 | . | . | TGTGCCAGCAGCTACAGGGTACACGAGCAGTACTTC | CASSYRVHEQYF
TRBJ1-2 | TRBV10-3 | . | many | TGTGCCATCAGTGAGGACAGCTATGGCTACACCTTC | CAISEDSYGYTF
TRBJ1-2 | TRBV9 | TRBD1 | few | TGTGCCAGCAGCGTATTACAGGGGGAATGGGGCTACACCTTC | CASSVLQGEWGYTF
TRBJ1-3 | TRBV2 | . | . | TGTGCCAGCAGTCGTGAAGGATTCGGAAACACCATATATTTT | CASSREGFGNTIYF
TRBJ2-5 | TRBV29-1 | TRBD1 | once | TGCAGCAGTGAAGCGTTGGGACAGGGGCTAGCTCAAGAGACCCAGTACTTC | CSSEALGQGLAQETQYF
TRBJ1-6 | TRBV9 | . | . | TGTGCCAGCACCCTGACAGCAAATTCACCCCTCCACTTT | CASTLTANSPLHF
TRBJ1-3 | TRBV12-3/TRBV12-4 | . | . | TGTGCCAGCAGTTTGAGGCAGGGGTTCGATAGTGACGGAGGCACCATATATTTT | CASSLRQGFDSDGGTIYF
TRBJ2-6 | TRBV19 | TRBD1 | many | TGTGCCAGTAGTATAGGGACAGGGGGCACTGGGGCCAACGTCCTGACTTTC | CASSIGTGGTGANVLTF
TRBJ2-6 | TRBV7-9 | . | . | TGTGCCAGCAGGGAGGGGAACACTGGGGCCAACGTCCTGACTTTC | CASREGNTGANVLTF
TRBJ1-1 | TRBV6-1 | TRBD1 | few | TGTGCCAGCAGTGGGGGGACAGGACGGACTGAAGCTTTCTTT | CASSGGTGRTEAFF
TRBJ1-2 | TRBV7-9 | TRBD1 | . | TGTGCCAGCAGCCCCGTCCCGGGACAGGGATCATATGGCTACACCTTC | CASSPVPGQGSYGYTF
TRBJ1-5 | TRBV20-1 | . | . | TGCAGTGCTAGAGAAAATAGAAATCAGCCCCAGCATTTT | CSARENRNQPQHF
TRBJ2-7 | TRBV19 | . | many | TGTGCCAGTAGTAAGCGCGGGAACACCTACGAGCAGTACTTC | CASSKRGNTYEQYF
TRBJ1-1 | TRBV29-1 | . | . | TGCAGCGTGTCCCGGGACACTGAAGCTTTCTTT | CSVSRDTEAFF
TRBJ2-2 | TRBV6-5 | . | . | TGTGCCAGCAGAACCTCGGGACAGAACACCGGGGAGCTGTTTTTT | CASRTSGQNTGELFF
TRBJ1-6 | TRBV29-1 | TRBD1 | . | TGCAGCAGTGCAACCGGGACAGGGAATTCACCCCTCCACTTT | CSSATGTGNSPLHF
TRBJ1-5 | TRBV6-4 | TRBD1 | . | TGTGCCATCAGTGACTCCAGGGGGAGCAATCAGCCCCAGCATTTT | CAISDSRGSNQPQHF
TRBJ1-5 | TRBV7-2 | . | many | TGTGCCAGCAGCGATGAAAATCAGCCCCAGCATTTT | CASSDENQPQHF
TRBJ1-3 | TRBV19 | TRBD1 | few | TGTGCCAGTAGTCCGCTGGACAGGGAGTATGGAAACACCATATATTTT | CASSPLDREYGNTIYF
TRBJ2-2 | TRBV7-2 | TRBD2 | . | TGTGCCAGCAGCCAGCGACTAGCGGGAGAGGTGCGGGAGCTGTTTTTT | CASSQRLAGEVRELFF
TRBJ1-2 | TRBV7-2 | TRBD1 | many | TGTGCCAGCAGCGGGGACAGGGGGCAGAGTGGCTACACCTTC | CASSGDRGQSGYTF
TRBJ2-5 | TRBV7-3 | . | many | TGTGCCAGCAGCTTAACTAGCTCGTCACAAGAGACCCAGTACTTC | CASSLTSSSQETQYF
TRBJ1-3 | TRBV25-1 | . | few | TGTGCCAGCAGTGAAGATTTCGACTCTGGAAACACCATATATTTT | CASSEDFDSGNTIYF
TRBJ1-2 | TRBV29-1 | . | . | TGCAGCACCCGCGGGGCTGGCTACACCTTC | CSTRGAGYTF
TRBJ1-5 | TRBV20-1 | . | once | TGCAGTGCTAGAGATTCCCGCCGGGGGGCAATCAATCAGCCCCAGCATTTT | CSARDSRRGAINQPQHF
TRBJ1-2 | TRBV28 | . | . | TGTGCCAGCCAACTGAACAACTATGGCTACACCTTC | CASQLNNYGYTF
TRBJ1-6 | TRBV11-3 | . | few | TGTGCCAGCAGCTTTTCAAGCTCCTATAATTCACCCCTCCACTTT | CASSFSSSYNSPLHF
TRBJ1-1 | TRBV3-1 | . | . | TGTGCCACGGCGAGGGATTTGAACACTGAAGCTTTCTTT | CATARDLNTEAFF
TRBJ2-7 | TRBV6-6 | . | many | TGTGCCAGCAGTTACTCGAGGTCCGAGCAGTACTTC | CASSYSRSEQYF
TRBJ2-5 | TRBV12-3/TRBV12-4 | . | few | TGTGCCAGCACGGGGTCAGGGGAGACCCAGTACTTC | CASTGSGETQYF
TRBJ1-2 | TRBV29-1 | . | . | TGCAGCGTTGAAGAAGGGCCAGGGTTCTCTGGAAACACCTTC | CSVEEGPGFSGNTF
TRBJ1-1 | TRBV24-1 | TRBD1 | . | TGTGCCATTTCCTTAGGGACAGAGAACACTGAAGCTTTCTTT | CAISLGTENTEAFF
TRBJ1-4 | TRBV7-9 | . | . | TGTGCCAGCAGAGCAACAGGGACAACTAATGAAAAACTGTTTTTT | CASRATGTTNEKLFF
TRBJ2-3 | TRBV2 | TRBD2 | once | TGTGCCAGCAGTGTCGCGACTAGCGGAGGCACAGATACGCAGTATTTT | CASSVATSGGTDTQYF
TRBJ2-1 | TRBV7-2 | TRBD1 | . | TGTGCCAGCAGCCGGGACAGGGCCTACAATGAGCAGTTCTTC | CASSRDRAYNEQFF
TRBJ1-5 | TRBV2 | . | . | TGTGCCAGCAGAGGCTACGAGCATTTT | CASRGYEHF
TRBJ1-2 | TRBV20-1 | . | many | TGCAGTGCTAGACAGGGGTATGGCTACACCTTC | CSARQGYGYTF